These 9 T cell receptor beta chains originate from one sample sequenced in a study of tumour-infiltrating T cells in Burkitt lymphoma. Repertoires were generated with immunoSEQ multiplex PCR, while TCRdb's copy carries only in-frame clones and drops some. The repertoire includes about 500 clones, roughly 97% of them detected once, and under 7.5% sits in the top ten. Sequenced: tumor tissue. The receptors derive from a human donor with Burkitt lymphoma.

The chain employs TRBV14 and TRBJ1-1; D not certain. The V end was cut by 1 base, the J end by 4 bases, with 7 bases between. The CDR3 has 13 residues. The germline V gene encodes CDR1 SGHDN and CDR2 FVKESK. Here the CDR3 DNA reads TGTGCCAGCAGCCAAGCGGGTGTCACTGAAGCTTTCTTT. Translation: CASSQAGVTEAFF.

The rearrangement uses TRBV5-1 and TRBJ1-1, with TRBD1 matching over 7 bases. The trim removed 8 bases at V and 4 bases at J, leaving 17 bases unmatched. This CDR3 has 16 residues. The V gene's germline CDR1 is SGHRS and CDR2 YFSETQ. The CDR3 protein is CASYPIGGAGSTEAFF. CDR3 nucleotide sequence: TGCGCCAGTTATCCGATAGGGGGCGCGGGAAGCACTGAAGCTTTCTTT. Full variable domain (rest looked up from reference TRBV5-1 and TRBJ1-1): KAGVTQTPRYLIKTRGQQVTLSCSPISGHRSVSWYQQTPGQGLQFLFEYFSETQRNKGNFPGRFSGRQFSNSRSEMNVSTLELGDSALYLCASYPIGGAGSTEAFFGQGTRLTVV.

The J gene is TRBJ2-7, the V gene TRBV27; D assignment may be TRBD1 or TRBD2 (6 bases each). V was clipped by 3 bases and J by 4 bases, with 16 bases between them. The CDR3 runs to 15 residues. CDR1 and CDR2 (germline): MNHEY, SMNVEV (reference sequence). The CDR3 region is CASSFIPGARYEQYF. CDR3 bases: TGTGCCAGCAGTTTTATCCCGGGGGCGCGGTACGAGCAGTACTTC.

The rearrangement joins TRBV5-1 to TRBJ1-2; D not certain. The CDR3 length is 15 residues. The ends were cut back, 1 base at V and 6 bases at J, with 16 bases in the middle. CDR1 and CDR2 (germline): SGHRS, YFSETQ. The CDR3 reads CASSLIGQSGDGYTF. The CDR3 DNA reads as TGCGCCAGCAGCTTGATCGGGCAATCAGGCGATGGCTACACCTTC.

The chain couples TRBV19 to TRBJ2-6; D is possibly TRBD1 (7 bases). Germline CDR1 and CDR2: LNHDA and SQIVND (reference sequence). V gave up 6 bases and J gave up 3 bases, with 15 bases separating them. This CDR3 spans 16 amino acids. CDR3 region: CASRSRGEYGANVLTF. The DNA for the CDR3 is TGTGCCAGTAGGAGCAGGGGGGAATATGGGGCCAACGTCCTGACTTTC.

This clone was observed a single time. The CDR3 reads CASSRGGPQHF. As DNA, the CDR3 is TGTGCCAGCAGTAGAGGTGGGCCCCAGCATTTT. The V and J genes are TRBV6-5 and TRBJ1-5; no clear D gene. Trimming shortened V by 5 bases and J by 9 bases, and 8 bases separated the two germline ends. Germline CDR1 is MNHEY and CDR2 is SVGAGI. This CDR3 contains 11 residues.

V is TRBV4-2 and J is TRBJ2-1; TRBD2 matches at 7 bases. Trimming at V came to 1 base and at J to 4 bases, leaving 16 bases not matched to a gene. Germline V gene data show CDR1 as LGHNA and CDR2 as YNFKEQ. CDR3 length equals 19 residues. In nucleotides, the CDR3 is TGTGCCAGCAGCCAAGCGGGGGGTAGCGGGCCGATACCTTACAATGAGCAGTTCTTC. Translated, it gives CASSQAGGSGPIPYNEQFF.

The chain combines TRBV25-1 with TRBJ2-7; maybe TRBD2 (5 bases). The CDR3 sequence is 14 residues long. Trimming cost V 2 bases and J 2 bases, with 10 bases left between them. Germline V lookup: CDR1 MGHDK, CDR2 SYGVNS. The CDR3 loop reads CASSEGLTTYEQYF. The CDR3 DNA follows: TGTGCCAGCAGTGAAGGACTTACAACCTACGAGCAGTACTTC.

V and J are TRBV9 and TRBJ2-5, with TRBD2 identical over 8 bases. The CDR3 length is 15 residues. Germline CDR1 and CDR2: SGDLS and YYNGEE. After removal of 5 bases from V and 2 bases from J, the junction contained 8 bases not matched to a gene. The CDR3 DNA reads TGTGCCAGCAGTAAATCCGGGACTAGGCAAGAGACCCAGTACTTC. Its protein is CASSKSGTRQETQYF.